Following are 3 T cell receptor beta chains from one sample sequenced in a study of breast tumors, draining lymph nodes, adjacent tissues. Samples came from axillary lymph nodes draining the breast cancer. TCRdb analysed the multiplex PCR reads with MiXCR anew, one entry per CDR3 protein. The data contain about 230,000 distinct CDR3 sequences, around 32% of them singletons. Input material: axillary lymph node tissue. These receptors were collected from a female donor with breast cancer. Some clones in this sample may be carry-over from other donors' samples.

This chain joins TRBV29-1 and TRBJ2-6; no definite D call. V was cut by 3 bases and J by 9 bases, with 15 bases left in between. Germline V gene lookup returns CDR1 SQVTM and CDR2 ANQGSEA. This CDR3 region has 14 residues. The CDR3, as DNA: TGCAGCGTTGACGTCGGCAGTGGGTACAACGTCCTGACTTTC. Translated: CSVDVGSGYNVLTF.

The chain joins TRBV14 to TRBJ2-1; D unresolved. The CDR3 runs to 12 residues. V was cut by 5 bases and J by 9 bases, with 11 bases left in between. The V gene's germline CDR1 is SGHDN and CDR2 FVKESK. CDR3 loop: CASSLPESEQFF. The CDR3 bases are TGTGCCAGCAGCTTGCCAGAGAGTGAGCAGTTCTTC.

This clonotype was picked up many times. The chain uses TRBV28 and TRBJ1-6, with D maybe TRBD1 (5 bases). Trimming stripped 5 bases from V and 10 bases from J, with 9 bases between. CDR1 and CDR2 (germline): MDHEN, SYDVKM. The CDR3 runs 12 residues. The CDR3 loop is CASSPWGSPLHF. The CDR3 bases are TGTGCCAGCAGTCCGTGGGGGTCACCCCTCCACTTT.